This TCR beta chain was obtained from a study of T-cell memory formation after mild COVID-19. Regarding the study as a whole: Some responding clones appeared in pre-infection memory, suggesting cross-reactive memory joined.

Note on this clonotype: Antigen: not known.

TCRalpha and TCRbeta libraries used 5'RACE with constant-segment primers and UMIs. Each CDR3 protein is one row after TCRdb ran MiXCR on the 5' RACE reads. Of 200,000 to 250,000 distinct CDR3 sequences in the sample, less than 20% were seen once. Material: PBMCs or a T cell subset sorted from them (not recorded which). This TCR came from a man aged 18 to 29 who had mild COVID-19 (a few samples of this study predate the infection). Cell type and time point are not known.

This CDR3 reads CAWSEAGGPGKLFF. The CDR3 bases are TGTGCCTGGAGTGAGGCAGGGGGGCCTGGAAAACTGTTTTTT. V and J are TRBV30 and TRBJ1-4; 7 nucleotides match TRBD1. Per the germline V gene, CDR1 is GTSNPN and CDR2 is SVGIG (reference sequence). This CDR3 comprises 14 residues. V was pared by 1 base and J by 10 bases, with 9 bases of the junction left unmatched.